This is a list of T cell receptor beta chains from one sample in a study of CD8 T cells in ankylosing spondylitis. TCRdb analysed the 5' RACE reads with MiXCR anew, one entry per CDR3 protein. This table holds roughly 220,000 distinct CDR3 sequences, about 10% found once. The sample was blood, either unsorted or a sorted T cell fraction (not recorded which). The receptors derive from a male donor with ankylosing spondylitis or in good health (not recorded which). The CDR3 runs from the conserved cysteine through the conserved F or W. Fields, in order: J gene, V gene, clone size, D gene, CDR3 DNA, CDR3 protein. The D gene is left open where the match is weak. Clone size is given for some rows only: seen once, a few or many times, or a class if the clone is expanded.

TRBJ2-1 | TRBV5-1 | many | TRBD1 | TGCGCCAGCAGCTTGTTCACTGGACAGGGGTACAATGAGCAGTTCTTC | CASSLFTGQGYNEQFF
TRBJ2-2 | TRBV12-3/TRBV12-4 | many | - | TGTGCCAGCACGCCCGCCGGGACGTCCGGGGAGCTGTTTTTT | CASTPAGTSGELFF
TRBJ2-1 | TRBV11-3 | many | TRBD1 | TGTGCCAGCAGCTTAGGGGGGCAGGGGGCAGGCAATGAGCAGTTCTTC | CASSLGGQGAGNEQFF
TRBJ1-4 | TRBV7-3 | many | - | TGTGCCAGCAGCCGCGAGAGGGGCGAAAAACTGTTTTTT | CASSRERGEKLFF
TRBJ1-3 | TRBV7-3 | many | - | TGTGCCAGCAGCCCGGACAGACTTGGAAACACCATATATTTT | CASSPDRLGNTIYF
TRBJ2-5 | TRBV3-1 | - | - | TGTGCCAGCAGCCAAGCGGGACCCTCGGCCCAGTACTTC | CASSQAGPSAQYF
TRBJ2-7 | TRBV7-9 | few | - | TGTGCCAGCGGCAGGGCGGCCTACGAGCAGTACTTC | CASGRAAYEQYF
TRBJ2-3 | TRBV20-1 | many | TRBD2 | TGCAGTGCACGGACTAGCGGCACGCAGTATTTT | CSARTSGTQYF
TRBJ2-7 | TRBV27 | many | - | TGTGCCAGCAATCCGGATAATGAGCAGTACTTC | CASNPDNEQYF
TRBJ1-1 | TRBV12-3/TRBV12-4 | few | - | TGTGCCACCACTATCCGGCAGAAGAACACTGAAGCTTTCTTT | CATTIRQKNTEAFF
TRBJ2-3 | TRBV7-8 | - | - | TGTGCCAGCAGCTCCGTGGGTACGCAGTATTTT | CASSSVGTQYF
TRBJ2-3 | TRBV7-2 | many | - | TGTGCCAGCAGCTGGGGGGGCCAATCGGATACGCAGTATTTT | CASSWGGQSDTQYF
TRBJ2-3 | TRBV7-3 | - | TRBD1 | TGTGCCAGCAGCTTAAACCGGGACAGGGGGCGGGATACGCAGTATTTT | CASSLNRDRGRDTQYF
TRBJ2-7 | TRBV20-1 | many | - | TGCAGTGCTAGAGGCCCAGCATTCTACGAGCAGTACTTC | CSARGPAFYEQYF
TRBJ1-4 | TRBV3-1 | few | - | TGTGCCAGCAGCCAAGCAGAGACTACGGATGAAAAACTGTTTTTT | CASSQAETTDEKLFF
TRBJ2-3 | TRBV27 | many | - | TGTGCCAGCAGACTCACGGGTAGCACAGATACGCAGTATTTT | CASRLTGSTDTQYF
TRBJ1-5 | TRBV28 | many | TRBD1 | TGTGCCAGCAGTACCGCGGACAGGGACAATCAGCCCCAGCATTTT | CASSTADRDNQPQHF
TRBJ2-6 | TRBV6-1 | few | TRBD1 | TGTGCCAGCAGTGAAATGCCGACAGGGGCCGGGGCCAACGTCCTGACTTTC | CASSEMPTGAGANVLTF
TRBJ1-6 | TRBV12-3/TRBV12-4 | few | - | TGTGCCAGCAGACCCGACAGTGCCGGTTCACCCCTCCACTTT | CASRPDSAGSPLHF
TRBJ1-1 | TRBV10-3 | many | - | TGTGCCATCAGCGAGGGCCTGGGGAGAACTGAAGCTTTCTTT | CAISEGLGRTEAFF